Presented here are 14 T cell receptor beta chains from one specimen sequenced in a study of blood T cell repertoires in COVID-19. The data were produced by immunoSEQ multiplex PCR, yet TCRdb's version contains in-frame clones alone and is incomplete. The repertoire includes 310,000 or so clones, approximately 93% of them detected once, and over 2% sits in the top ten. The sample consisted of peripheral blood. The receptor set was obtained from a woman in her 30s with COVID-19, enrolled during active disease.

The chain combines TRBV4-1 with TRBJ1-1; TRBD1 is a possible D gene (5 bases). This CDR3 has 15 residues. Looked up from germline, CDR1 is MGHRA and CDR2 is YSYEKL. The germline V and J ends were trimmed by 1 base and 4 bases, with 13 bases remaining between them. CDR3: CASSQGRGIGTEAFF. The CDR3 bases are TGCGCCAGCAGCCAAGGGAGGGGTATTGGCACTGAAGCTTTCTTT.

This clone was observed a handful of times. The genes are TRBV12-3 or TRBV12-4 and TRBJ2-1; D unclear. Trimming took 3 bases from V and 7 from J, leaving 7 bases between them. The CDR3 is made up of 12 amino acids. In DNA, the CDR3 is TGTGCCAGCAGTTTGTTCGGGAATGAGCAGTTCTTC. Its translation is CASSLFGNEQFF.

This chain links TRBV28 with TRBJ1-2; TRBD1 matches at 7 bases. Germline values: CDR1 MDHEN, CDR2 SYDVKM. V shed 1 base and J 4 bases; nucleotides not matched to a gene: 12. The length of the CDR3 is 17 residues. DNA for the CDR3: TGTGCCAGCAGTTTATCTTCCGTTGAAGGGGGCATCTATGGCTACACCTTC. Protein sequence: CASSLSSVEGGIYGYTF.

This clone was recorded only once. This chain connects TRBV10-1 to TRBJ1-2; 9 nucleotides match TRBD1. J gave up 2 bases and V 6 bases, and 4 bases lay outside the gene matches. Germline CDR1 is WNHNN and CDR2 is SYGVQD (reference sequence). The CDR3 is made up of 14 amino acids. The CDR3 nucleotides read TGCGCCAGCAGCCCCGGGACAGGGAACTATGGCTACACCTTC. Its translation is CASSPGTGNYGYTF.

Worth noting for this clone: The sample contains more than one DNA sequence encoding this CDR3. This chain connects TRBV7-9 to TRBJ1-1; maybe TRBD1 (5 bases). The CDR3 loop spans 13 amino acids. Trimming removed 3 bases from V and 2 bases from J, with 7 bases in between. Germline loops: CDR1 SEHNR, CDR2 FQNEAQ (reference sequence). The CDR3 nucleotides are TGTGCCAGCAGCTTCGGGGGAAACACTGAAGCTTTCTTT. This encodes CASSFGGNTEAFF.

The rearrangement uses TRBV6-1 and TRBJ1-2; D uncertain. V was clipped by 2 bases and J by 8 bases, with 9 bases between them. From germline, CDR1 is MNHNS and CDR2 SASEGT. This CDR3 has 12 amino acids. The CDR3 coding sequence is TGTGCCAGCAGTGAAAAGAGGGTGGGCTACACCTTC. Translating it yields CASSEKRVGYTF.

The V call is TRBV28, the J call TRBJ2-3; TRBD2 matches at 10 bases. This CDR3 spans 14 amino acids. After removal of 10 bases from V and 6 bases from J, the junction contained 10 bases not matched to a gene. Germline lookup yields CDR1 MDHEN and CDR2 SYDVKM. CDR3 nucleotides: TGTGCCACCATCTTGACTAGCGGGTGGGATACGCAGTATTTT. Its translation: CATILTSGWDTQYF.

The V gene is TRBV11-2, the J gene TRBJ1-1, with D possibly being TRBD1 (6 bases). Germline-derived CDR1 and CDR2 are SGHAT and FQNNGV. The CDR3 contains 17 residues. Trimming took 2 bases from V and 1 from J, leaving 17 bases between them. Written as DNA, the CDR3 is TGTGCCAGCAGCTTATATCCCCTCAGGGGTGGGAACACTGAAGCTTTCTTT. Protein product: CASSLYPLRGGNTEAFF.

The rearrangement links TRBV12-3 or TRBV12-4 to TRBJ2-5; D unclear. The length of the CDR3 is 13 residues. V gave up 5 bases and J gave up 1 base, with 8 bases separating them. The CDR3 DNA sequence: TGTGCCAGCAGTCCCCCCGGCCAAGAGACCCAGTACTTC. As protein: CASSPPGQETQYF.

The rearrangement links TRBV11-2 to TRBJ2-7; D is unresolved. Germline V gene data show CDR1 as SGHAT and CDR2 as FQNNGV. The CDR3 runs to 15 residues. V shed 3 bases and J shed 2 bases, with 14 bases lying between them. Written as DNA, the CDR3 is TGTGCCAGCAGCTTTTCGGTCGAGTTAACCTACGAGCAGTACTTC. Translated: CASSFSVELTYEQYF.

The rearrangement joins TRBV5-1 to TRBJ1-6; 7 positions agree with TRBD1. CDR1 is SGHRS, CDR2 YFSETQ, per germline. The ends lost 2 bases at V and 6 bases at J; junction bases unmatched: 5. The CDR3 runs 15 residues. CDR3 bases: TGCGCCAGCAGCTTAAGGGACAGCCCTAATTCACCCCTCCACTTT. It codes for CASSLRDSPNSPLHF.

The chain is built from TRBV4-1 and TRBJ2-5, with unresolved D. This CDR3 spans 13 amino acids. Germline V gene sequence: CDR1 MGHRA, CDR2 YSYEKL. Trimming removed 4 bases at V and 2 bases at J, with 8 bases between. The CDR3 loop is CASSPTGQETQYF. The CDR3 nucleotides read TGCGCCAGCAGCCCCACGGGTCAAGAGACCCAGTACTTC.

The CDR3 protein is CASSGDTEAFF. As DNA, the CDR3 is TGTGCCAGCAGCGGAGATACTGAAGCTTTCTTT. The genes are TRBV28 and TRBJ1-1, with unresolved D. The CDR3 is 11 amino acids. Germline V gives CDR1 MDHEN, CDR2 SYDVKM. Trimming stripped 6 bases from V and 5 bases from J, with 7 bases between.

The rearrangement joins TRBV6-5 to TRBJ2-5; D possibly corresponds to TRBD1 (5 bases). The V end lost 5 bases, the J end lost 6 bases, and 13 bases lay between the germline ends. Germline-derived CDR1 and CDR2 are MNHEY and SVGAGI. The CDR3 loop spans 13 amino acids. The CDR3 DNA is TGTGCCAGCAGTCGAACAGGAGTAAAGACCCAGTACTTC. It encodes CASSRTGVKTQYF.